The rows below give T cell receptor beta chains drawn from one sample of a study of blood T cell repertoires in COVID-19. Sequenced by immunoSEQ multiplex PCR; TCRdb stores in-frame clones only, minus some. The profile shows 200,000 to 250,000 clones, about 90% of them singletons. Material for sequencing was peripheral blood. Receptors were obtained from a man aged 30-40 years with acute or convalescent COVID-19. The CDR3 runs from the conserved cysteine through the conserved F or W. Clone sizes are given selectively: once, few, many, or a class where the clone is expanded.

V gene	clone size	J gene	CDR3 protein
TRBV5-1	-	TRBJ2-1	CASSLGGGALVNEQFF
TRBV5-5	-	TRBJ2-6	CASSLPHTGSGANVLTF
TRBV15	once	TRBJ1-1	CATSPRTGGYVTEAFF
TRBV29-1	-	TRBJ1-5	CSVAESVGNQPQHF
TRBV10-1	-	TRBJ1-1	CASSSGGEATEAFF
TRBV18	once	TRBJ1-2	CASSRDSLTYGYTF
TRBV6-5	-	TRBJ1-1	CASKTGDRTNTEAFF
TRBV28	-	TRBJ2-5	CASRQTGTHQETQYF
TRBV18	-	TRBJ2-7	CASSPEDEQYF
TRBV19	-	TRBJ2-3	CASSIQYRVTTDTQYF
TRBV27	-	TRBJ1-2	CASSFGGLGGYTF
TRBV30	-	TRBJ1-1	CAWSLWGETEAFF
TRBV19	-	TRBJ1-4	CASSILKSGTVEAKLFF
TRBV7-9	once	TRBJ1-6	CASSAWTGKIYSPLHF
TRBV29-1	-	TRBJ2-1	CSVLPWGTDEGDTYNEQFF
TRBV5-1	-	TRBJ2-7	CASKTGTSYEQYF
TRBV30	once	TRBJ2-4	CAWSVYSGRGNIQYF
TRBV28	-	TRBJ1-2	CASSLVMGQNYGYTF
TRBV12-3/TRBV12-4	-	TRBJ2-1	CASRQTGSAQFF
TRBV6-5	once	TRBJ2-7	CASNWGTSGGREQYF
TRBV7-9	-	TRBJ2-5	CASSLVTGGAETQYF
TRBV5-1	-	TRBJ1-6	CASSLGHRDNSPLHF
TRBV7-9	-	TRBJ2-4	CASSSTLAGAKNIQYF
TRBV9	-	TRBJ2-2	CASAGLNTGELFF
TRBV30	-	TRBJ1-6	CAWSVHNNSPLHF
TRBV27	-	TRBJ1-5	CASSDQGGLSNQPQHF
TRBV10-1	-	TRBJ2-3	CASSEDRAESTDTQYF
TRBV6-5	-	TRBJ1-6	CASSYADSSYNSPLHF
TRBV29-1	-	TRBJ2-1	CSVKDSNSYNEQFF
TRBV4-1	-	TRBJ2-5	CASSHNRDRDQETQYF
TRBV5-1	-	TRBJ2-2	CASSLGLAGGKNTGELFF
TRBV5-1	-	TRBJ2-3	CASSRLGAVISTDTQYF
TRBV5-4	-	TRBJ1-1	CASSPGTGRDREAFF
TRBV7-9	-	TRBJ2-7	CASSLPGTYEQYF
TRBV5-4	-	TRBJ1-2	CASSKGTGGANYGYTF